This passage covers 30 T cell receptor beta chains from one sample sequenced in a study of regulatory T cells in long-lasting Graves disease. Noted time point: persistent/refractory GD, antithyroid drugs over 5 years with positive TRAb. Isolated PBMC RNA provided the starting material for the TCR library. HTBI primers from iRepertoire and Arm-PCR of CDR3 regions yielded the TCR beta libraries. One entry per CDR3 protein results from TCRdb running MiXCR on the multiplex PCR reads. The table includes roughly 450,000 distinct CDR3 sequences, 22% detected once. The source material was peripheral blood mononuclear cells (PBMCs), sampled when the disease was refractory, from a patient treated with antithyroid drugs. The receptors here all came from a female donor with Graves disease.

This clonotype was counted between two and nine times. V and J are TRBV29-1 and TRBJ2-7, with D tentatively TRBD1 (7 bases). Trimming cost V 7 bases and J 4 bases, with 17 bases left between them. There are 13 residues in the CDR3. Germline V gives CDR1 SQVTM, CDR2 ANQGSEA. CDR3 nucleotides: TGCAGCGGTTCATCAGGGGGGATTTACGAGCAGTACTTC. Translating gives CSGSSGGIYEQYF.

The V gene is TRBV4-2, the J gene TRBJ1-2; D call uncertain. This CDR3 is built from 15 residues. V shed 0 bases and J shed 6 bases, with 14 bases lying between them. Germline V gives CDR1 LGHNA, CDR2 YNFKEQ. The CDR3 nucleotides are TGTGCCAGCAGCCAAGACGCAGGTTTAAAGGATGGCTACACCTTC. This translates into CASSQDAGLKDGYTF.

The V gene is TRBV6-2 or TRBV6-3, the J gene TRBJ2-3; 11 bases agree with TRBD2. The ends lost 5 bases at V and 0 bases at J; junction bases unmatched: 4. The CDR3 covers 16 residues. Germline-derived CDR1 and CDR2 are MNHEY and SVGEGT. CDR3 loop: CASSGRLAGSTDTQYF. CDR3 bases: TGTGCCAGCAGTGGCAGACTAGCGGGGAGCACAGATACGCAGTATTTT.

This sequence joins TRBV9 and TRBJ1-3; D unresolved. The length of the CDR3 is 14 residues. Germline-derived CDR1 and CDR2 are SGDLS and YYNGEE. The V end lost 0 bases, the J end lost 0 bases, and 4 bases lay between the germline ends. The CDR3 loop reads CASSVDSSGNTIYF. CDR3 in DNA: TGTGCCAGCAGCGTAGACAGCTCTGGAAACACCATATATTTT.

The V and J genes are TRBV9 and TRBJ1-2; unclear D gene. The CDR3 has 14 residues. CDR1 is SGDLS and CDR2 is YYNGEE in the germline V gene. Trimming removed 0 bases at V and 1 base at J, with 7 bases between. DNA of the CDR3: TGTGCCAGCAGCGTAGATGAGGGTAACTATGGCTACACCTTC. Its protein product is CASSVDEGNYGYTF.

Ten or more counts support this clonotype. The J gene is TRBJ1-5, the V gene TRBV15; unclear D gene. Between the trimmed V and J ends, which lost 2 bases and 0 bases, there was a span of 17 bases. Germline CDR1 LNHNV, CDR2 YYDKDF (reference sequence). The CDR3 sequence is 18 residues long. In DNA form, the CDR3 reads TGTGCCACCAGCAGATCTCGGGCCTCCATTGGTAGCAATCAGCCCCAGCATTTT. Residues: CATSRSRASIGSNQPQHF.

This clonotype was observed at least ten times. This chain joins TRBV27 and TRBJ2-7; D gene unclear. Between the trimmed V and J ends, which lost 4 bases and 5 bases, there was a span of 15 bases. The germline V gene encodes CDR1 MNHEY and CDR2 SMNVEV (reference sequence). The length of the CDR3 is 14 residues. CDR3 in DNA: TGTGCCAGCAGTTCCGTTACGAGCGCCGACGAGCAGTACTTC. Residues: CASSSVTSADEQYF.

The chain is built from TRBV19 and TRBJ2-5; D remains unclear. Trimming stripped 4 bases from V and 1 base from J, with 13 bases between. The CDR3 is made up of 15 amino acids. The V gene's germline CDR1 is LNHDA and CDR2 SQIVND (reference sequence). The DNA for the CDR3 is TGTGCCAGTAGTAACTTTGGCCGAACCCAAGAGACCCAGTACTTC. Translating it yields CASSNFGRTQETQYF.

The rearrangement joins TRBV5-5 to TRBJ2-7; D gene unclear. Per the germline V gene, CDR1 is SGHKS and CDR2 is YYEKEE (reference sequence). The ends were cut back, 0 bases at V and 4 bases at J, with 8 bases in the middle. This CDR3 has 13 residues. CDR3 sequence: CASSLVGVYEQYF. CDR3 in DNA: TGTGCCAGCAGCTTGGTTGGAGTATACGAGCAGTACTTC.

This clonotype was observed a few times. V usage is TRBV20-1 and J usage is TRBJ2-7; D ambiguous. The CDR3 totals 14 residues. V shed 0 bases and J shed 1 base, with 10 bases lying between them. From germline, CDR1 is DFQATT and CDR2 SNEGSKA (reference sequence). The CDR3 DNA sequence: TGCAGTGCTAGAGATGTCGACCGGTCCTACGAGCAGTACTTC. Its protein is CSARDVDRSYEQYF.

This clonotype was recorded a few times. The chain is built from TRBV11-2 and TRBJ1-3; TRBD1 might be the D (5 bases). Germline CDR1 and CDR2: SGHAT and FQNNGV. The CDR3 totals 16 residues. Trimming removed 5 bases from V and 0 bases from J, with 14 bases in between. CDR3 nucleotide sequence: TGTGCCAGCAGCCGCCTGGGACGGGGCTCTGGAAACACCATATATTTT. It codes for CASSRLGRGSGNTIYF.

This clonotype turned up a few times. The CDR3 DNA sequence: TGCAGCGTTGAGGTTAGGGCGGGAGAATCCGAGCAGTACTTC. This sequence encodes CSVEVRAGESEQYF. The chain employs TRBV29-1 and TRBJ2-7, with TRBD2 identical over 7 bases. The germline V gene encodes CDR1 SQVTM and CDR2 ANQGSEA. This CDR3 is built from 14 residues. The junction had 11 bases not matched to a gene; V was cut back by 3 bases and J by 6 bases.

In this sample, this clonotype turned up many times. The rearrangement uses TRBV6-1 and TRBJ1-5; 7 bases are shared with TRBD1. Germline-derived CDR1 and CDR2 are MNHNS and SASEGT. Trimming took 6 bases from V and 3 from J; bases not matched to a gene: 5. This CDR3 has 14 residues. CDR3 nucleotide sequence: TGTGCCAGCAGCATAGACAGGGTCAATCAGCCCCAGCATTTT. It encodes CASSIDRVNQPQHF.

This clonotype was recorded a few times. CDR3 in amino acids: CASSARDREGEQYF. In nucleotides, the CDR3 is TGTGCCAGCAGCGCCCGGGACAGGGAGGGTGAGCAGTACTTC. The V call is TRBV11-2, the J call TRBJ2-7; 9 bases are a match to TRBD1. The V gene end was trimmed by 5 bases and the J gene end by 7 bases; junction bases not matched to a gene: 9. CDR1 and CDR2 from the germline V gene are SGHAT and FQNNGV. This CDR3 is built from 14 residues.

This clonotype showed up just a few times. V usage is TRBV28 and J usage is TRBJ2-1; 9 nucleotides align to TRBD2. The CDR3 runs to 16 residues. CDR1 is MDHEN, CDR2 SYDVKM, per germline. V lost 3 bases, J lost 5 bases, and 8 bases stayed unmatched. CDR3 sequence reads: CASSFQAGGRNNEQFF. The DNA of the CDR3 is TGTGCCAGCAGTTTTCAAGCGGGAGGAAGGAACAATGAGCAGTTCTTC.

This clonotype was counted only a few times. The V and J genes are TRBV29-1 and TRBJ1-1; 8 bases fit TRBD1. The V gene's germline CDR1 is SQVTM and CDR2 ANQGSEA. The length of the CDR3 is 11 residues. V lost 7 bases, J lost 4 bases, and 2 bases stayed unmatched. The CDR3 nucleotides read TGCAGCGCCGACAGGGGCACTGAAGCTTTCTTT. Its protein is CSADRGTEAFF.

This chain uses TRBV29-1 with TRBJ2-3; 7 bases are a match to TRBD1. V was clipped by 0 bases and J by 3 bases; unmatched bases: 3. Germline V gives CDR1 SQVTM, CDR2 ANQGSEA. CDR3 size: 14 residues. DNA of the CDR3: TGCAGCGTTGAAGATGCAGGGGGTACAGATACGCAGTATTTT. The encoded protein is CSVEDAGGTDTQYF.

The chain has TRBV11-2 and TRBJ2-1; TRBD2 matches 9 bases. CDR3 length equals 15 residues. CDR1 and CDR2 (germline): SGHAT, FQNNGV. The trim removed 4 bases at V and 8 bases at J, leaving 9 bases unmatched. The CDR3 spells CASSSWKRGEDEQFF. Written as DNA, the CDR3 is TGTGCCAGCAGCTCATGGAAGCGGGGGGAAGATGAGCAGTTCTTC.

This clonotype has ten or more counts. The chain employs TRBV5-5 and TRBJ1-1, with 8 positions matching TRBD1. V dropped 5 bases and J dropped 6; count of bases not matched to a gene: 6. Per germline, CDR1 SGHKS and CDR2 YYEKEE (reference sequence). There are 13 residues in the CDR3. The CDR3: CASRPGGGPEAFF. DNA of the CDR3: TGTGCCAGCAGGCCAGGGGGCGGACCTGAAGCTTTCTTT.

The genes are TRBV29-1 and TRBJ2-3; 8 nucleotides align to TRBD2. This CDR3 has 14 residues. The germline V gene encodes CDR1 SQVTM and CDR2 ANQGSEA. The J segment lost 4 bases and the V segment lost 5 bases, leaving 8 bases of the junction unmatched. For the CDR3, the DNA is TGCAGCGTTTCGATCGGGGGGGGAGCAGATACGCAGTATTTT. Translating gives CSVSIGGGADTQYF.

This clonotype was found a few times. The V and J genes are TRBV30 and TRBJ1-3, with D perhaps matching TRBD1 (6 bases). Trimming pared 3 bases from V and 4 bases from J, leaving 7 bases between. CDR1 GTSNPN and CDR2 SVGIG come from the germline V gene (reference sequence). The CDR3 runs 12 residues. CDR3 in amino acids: CAWSTGGNTIYF. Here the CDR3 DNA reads TGTGCCTGGAGCACAGGGGGAAACACCATATATTTT.

The CDR3 sequence: CASSTGRGDYGYTF. CDR3 nucleotides: TGTGCCAGCTCAACGGGACGGGGGGACTATGGCTACACCTTC. J is TRBJ1-2 and V is TRBV18, with a tentative D call TRBD1 (5 bases). Per germline, CDR1 KGHSH and CDR2 LQKENI. V was trimmed by 5 bases and J by 3 bases, leaving 13 bases between them. The CDR3 length is 14 residues.

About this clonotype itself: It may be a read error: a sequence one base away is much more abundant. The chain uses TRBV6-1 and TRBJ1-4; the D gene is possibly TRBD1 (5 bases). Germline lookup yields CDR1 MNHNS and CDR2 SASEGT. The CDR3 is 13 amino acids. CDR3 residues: CASTGTWSEELFF. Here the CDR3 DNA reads TGTGCCAGCACTGGGACCTGGAGTGAAGAACTGTTTTTT.

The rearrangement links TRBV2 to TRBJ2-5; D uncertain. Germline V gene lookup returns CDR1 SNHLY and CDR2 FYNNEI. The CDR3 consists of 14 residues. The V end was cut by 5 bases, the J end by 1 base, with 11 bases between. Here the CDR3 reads CASSPPGPQETQYF. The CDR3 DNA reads TGTGCCAGCAGTCCGCCGGGCCCCCAAGAGACCCAGTACTTC.

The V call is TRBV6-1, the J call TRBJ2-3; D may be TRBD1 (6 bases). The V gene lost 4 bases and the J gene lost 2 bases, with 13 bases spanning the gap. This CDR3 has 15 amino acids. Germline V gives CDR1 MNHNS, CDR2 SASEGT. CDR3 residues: CASSGQQGHTDTQYF. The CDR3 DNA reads TGTGCCAGCAGTGGCCAACAGGGACACACAGATACGCAGTATTTT.

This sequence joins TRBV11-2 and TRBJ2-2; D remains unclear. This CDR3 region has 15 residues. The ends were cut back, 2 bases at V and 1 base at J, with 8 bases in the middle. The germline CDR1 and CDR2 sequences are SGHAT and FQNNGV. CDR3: CASSLISGNTGELFF. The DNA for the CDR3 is TGTGCCAGCAGCTTAATCTCGGGGAACACCGGGGAGCTGTTTTTT.

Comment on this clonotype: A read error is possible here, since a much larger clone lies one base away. The CDR3 protein is CASSLRAEANYGYTF. The DNA for the CDR3 is TGTGCCAGCAGCTTAAGAGCAGAGGCGAACTATGGCTACACCTTC. V and J are TRBV7-2 and TRBJ1-2; D is ambiguous. The CDR3 contains 15 residues. Between the trimmed V and J ends, which lost 2 bases and 2 bases, there was a span of 12 bases. The germline CDR1 and CDR2 sequences are SGHTA and FQGNSA.

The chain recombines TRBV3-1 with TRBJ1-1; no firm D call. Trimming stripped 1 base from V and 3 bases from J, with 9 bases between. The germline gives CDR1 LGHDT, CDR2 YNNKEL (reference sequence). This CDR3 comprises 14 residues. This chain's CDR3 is CASSQVAEYTEAFF. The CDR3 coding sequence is TGTGCCAGCAGCCAAGTGGCAGAGTACACTGAAGCTTTCTTT. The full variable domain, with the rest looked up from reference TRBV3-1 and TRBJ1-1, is DTAVSQTPKYLVTQMGNDKSIKCEQNLGHDTMYWYKQDSKKFLKIMFSYNNKELIINETVPNRFSPKSPDKAHLNLHINSLELGDSAVYFCASSQVAEYTEAFFGQGTRLTVV.

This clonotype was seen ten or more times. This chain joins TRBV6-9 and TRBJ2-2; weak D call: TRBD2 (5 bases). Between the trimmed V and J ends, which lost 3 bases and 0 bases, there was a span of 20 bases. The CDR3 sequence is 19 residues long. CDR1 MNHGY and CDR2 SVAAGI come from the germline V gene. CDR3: CASSYHYSTILANTGELFF. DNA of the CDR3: TGTGCCAGCAGTTACCATTACTCGACTATCCTCGCGAACACCGGGGAGCTGTTTTTT.

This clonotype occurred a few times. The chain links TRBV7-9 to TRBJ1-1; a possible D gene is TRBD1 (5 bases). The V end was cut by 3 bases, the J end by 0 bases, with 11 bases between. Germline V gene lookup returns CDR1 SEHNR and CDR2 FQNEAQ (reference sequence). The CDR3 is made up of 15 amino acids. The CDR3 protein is CASSLGVGLNTEAFF. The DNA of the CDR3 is TGTGCCAGCAGCTTGGGGGTGGGCTTGAACACTGAAGCTTTCTTT.